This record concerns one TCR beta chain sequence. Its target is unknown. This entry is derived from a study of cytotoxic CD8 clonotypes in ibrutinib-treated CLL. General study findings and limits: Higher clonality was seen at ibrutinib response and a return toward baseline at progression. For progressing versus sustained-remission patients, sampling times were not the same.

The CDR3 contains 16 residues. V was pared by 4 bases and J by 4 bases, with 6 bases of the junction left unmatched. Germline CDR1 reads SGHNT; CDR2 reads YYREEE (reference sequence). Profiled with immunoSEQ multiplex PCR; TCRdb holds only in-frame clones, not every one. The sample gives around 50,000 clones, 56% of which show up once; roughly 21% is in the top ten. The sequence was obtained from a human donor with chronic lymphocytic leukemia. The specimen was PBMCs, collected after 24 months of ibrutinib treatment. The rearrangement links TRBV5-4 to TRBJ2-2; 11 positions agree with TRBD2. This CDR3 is CASSGLAGGATGELFF. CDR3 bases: TGTGCCAGCAGCGGGCTAGCGGGGGGTGCCACCGGGGAGCTGTTTTTT. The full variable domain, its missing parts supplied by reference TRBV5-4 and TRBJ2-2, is ETGVTQSPTHLIKTRGQQVTLRCSSQSGHNTVSWYQQALGQGPQFIFQYYREEENGRGNFPPRFSGLQFPNYSSELNVNALELDDSALYLCASSGLAGGATGELFFGEGSRLTVL.